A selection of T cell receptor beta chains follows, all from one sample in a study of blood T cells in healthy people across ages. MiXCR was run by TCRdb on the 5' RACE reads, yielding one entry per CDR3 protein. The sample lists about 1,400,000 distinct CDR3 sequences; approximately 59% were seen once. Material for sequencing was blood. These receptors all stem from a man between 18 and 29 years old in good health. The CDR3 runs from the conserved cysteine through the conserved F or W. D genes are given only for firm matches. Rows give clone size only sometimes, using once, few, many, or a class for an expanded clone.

CASNRRAGAYEQYF TGTGCCAGCAACCGCCGAGCGGGGGCCTACGAGCAGTACTTC 14 TRBJ2-7 - TRBV2 TRBD2
CASGTRQGGIPYNEQFF TGTGCCAGCGGAACGAGACAGGGGGGAATCCCCTACAATGAGCAGTTCTTC 17 TRBJ2-1 - TRBV27 TRBD1
CASSLMAGLSHGYTF TGTGCCAGCAGCTTAATGGCAGGCCTAAGCCACGGCTACACCTTC 15 TRBJ1-2 - TRBV11-1 -
CASNPWGDLMNTEAFF TGCGCCAGCAACCCCTGGGGGGACCTCATGAACACTGAAGCTTTCTTT 16 TRBJ1-1 - TRBV5-1 -
CSASPGLASGANVLTF TGCAGTGCTAGCCCAGGTCTGGCCTCTGGGGCCAACGTCCTGACTTTC 16 TRBJ2-6 few TRBV20-1 -
CASTGGLETQYF TGTGCCAGCACCGGGGGGCTAGAGACCCAGTACTTC 12 TRBJ2-5 - TRBV12-3/TRBV12-4 -
CATSDLDPGLNTGELFF TGTGCCACCAGTGATTTGGATCCGGGACTTAACACCGGGGAGCTGTTTTTT 17 TRBJ2-2 - TRBV24-1 -
CASRGIRDRDSGANVLTF TGTGCCAGCAGGGGCATCCGGGACAGAGACTCTGGGGCCAACGTCCTGACTTTC 18 TRBJ2-6 - TRBV3-1 TRBD1
CASSDGDRANEKLFF TGCGCCAGCAGCGACGGGGACAGGGCGAATGAAAAACTGTTTTTT 15 TRBJ1-4 - TRBV5-1 TRBD1
CASSSGTSGRRNTQYF TGTGCCAGCAGTTCCGGGACTAGCGGGAGACGCAATACGCAGTATTTT 16 TRBJ2-3 - TRBV7-9 TRBD2
CAIGTGPSNEQFF TGTGCCATCGGGACAGGCCCGAGTAACGAGCAGTTCTTC 13 TRBJ2-1 - TRBV10-3 TRBD1
CASSQDQEGRFYSPLHF TGCGCCAGCAGCCAAGATCAAGAGGGACGCTTCTATTCACCCCTCCACTTT 17 TRBJ1-6 - TRBV4-3 -
CSAKVRSRATEAFF TGCAGCGCGAAGGTTCGCAGCAGGGCCACTGAAGCTTTCTTT 14 TRBJ1-1 - TRBV29-1 -
CASGSANEQFF TGTGCCAGCGGATCAGCCAATGAGCAGTTCTTC 11 TRBJ2-1 few TRBV27 -
CASSPPSSGTEAFF TGTGCCAGCAGCCCCCCCAGTTCTGGGACCGAAGCTTTCTTT 14 TRBJ1-1 - TRBV5-5 -